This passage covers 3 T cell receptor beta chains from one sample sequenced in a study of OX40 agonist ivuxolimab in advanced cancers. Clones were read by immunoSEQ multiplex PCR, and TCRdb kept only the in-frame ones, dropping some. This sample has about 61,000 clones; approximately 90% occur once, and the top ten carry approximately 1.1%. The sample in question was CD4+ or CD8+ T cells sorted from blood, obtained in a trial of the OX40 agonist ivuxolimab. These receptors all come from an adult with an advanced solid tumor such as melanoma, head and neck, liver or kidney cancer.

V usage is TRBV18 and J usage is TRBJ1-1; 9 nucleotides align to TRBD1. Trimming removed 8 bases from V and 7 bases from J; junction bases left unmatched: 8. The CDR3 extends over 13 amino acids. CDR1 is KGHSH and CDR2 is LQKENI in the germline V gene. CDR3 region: CASRTGAALEAFF. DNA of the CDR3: TGTGCCAGCCGGACAGGGGCCGCCCTTGAAGCTTTCTTT.

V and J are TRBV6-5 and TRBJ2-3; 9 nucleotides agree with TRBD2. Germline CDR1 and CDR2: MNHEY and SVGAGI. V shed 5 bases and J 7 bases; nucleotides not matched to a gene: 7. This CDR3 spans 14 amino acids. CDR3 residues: CASSTLGLANTQYF. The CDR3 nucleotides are TGTGCCAGCAGTACCTTGGGACTAGCTAATACGCAGTATTTT.

The CDR3 DNA reads TGTGCCAGCTCAACCATAGGGGCAGGGGACGCTTTCTTT. It yields the protein CASSTIGAGDAFF. V is TRBV18 and J is TRBJ1-1, with a weak D call TRBD1 (6 bases). The CDR3 covers 13 residues. Germline CDR1 reads KGHSH; CDR2 reads LQKENI. V lost 5 bases to trimming and J lost 11 bases, with 18 bases between them.